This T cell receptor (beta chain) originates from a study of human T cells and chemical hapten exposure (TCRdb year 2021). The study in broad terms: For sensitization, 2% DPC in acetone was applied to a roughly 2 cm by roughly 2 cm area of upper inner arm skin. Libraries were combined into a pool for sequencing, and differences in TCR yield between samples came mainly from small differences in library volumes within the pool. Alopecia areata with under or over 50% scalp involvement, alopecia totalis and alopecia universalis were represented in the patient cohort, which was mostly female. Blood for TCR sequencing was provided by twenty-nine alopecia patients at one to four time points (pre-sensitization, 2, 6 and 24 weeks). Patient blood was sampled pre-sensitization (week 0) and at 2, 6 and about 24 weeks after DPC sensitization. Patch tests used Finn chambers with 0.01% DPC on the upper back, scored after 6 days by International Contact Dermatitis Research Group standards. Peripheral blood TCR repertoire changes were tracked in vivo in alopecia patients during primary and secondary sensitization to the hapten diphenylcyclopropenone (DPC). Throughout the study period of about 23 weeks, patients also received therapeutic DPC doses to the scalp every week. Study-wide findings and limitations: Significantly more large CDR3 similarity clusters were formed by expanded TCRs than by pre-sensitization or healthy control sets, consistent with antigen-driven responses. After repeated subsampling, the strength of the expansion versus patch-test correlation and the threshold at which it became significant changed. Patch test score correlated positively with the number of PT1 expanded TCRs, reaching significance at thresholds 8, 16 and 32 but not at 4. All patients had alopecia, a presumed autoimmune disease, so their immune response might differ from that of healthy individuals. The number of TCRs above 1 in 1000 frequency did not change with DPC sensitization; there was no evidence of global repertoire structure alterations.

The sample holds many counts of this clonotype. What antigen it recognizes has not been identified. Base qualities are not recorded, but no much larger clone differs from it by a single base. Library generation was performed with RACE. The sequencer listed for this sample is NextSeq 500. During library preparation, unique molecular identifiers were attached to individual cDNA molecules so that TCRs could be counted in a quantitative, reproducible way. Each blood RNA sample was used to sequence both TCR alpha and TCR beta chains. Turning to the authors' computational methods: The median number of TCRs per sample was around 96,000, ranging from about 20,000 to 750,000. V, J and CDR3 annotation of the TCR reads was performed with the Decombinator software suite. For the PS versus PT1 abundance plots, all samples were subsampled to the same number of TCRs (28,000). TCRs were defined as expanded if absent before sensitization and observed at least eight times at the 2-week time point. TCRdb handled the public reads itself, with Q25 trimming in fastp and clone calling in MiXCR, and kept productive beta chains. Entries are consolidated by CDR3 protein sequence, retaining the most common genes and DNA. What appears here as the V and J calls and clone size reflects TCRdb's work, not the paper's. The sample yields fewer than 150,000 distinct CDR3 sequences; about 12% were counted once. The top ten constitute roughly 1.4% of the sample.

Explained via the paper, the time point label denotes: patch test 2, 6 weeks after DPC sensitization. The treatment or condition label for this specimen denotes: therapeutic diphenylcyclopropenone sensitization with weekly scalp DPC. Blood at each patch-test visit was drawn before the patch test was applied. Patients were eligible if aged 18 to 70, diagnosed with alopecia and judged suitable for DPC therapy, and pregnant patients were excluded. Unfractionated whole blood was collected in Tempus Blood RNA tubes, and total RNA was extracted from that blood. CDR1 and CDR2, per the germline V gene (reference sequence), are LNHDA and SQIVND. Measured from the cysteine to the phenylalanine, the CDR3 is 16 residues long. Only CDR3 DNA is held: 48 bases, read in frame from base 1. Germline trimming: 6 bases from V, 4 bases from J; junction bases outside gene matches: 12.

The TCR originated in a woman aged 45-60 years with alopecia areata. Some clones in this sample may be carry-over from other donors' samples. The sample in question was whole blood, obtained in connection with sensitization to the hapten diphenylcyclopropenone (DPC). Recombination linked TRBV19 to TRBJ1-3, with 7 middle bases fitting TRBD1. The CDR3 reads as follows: CASSPREGARGNTIYF. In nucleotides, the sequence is TGTGCCAGTAGCCCCCGGGAGGGGGCGAGAGGAAACACCATATATTTT.